These 9 T cell receptor beta chains share one sample of origin, sequenced in a study of metastatic and nonmetastatic thyroid tumors. TCRdb re-analyzed the PCR reads using MiXCR. There are about 93,000 clones in the sample; approximately 11% occur only once, and about 11% lies in the top ten. Thyroid surgery had not been preceded by any treatment in any patient. The sequenced material came from blood. These receptor sequences come from a female donor with papillary thyroid cancer or a benign thyroid nodule (not recorded which). Some clones in this sample may be carry-over from other donors' samples.

This clone appeared many times. V and J are TRBV6-2 or TRBV6-3 and TRBJ2-1, with 8 bases identical to TRBD2. CDR3 size: 13 residues. Per germline, CDR1 MNHEY and CDR2 SVGEGT. V gave up 6 bases and J gave up 8 bases; unmatched junction bases: 6. As DNA, the CDR3 is TGTGCCAGCAGGCCCGGGACTAGTTATGAGCAGTTCTTC. Its translation is CASRPGTSYEQFF.

The chain is built from TRBV11-2 and TRBJ2-2; 9 bases align to TRBD2. The germline CDR1 and CDR2 sequences are SGHAT and FQNNGV. This CDR3 contains 16 residues. J was trimmed by 11 bases and V by 5 bases; bases with no gene match: 15. In DNA form, the CDR3 reads TGTGCCAGCAGCCCGTTAGCGGGAGCCCGGACCGTTGAGCTGTTTTTT. It yields the protein CASSPLAGARTVELFF.

This clone was seen repeatedly, ten times or more. The chain recombines TRBV24-1 with TRBJ2-3, with 12 bases lining up with TRBD2. This CDR3 region has 15 residues. Trimming took 7 bases from V and 8 from J; bases not matched to a gene: 9. CDR1 is KGHDR, CDR2 SFDVKD, per germline. In DNA, the CDR3 is TGTGCCACCAGGTCGGCTAGCGGGAGGGACCGTACGCAGTATTTT. Protein: CATRSASGRDRTQYF.

This clone appeared a few times. V gene TRBV28 combines with J gene TRBJ2-2; D remains unclear. The CDR3 has 14 residues. Germline CDR1 reads MDHEN; CDR2 reads SYDVKM. The ends were cut back, 0 bases at V and 6 bases at J, with 8 bases in the middle. DNA for the CDR3: TGTGCCAGCAGTTTATGTGGAGATTCCGGGGAGCTGTTTTTT. This encodes CASSLCGDSGELFF.

Notes on this clone: A much larger clone differs from this one at a single base, so this may be a read error. This chain connects TRBV7-8 to TRBJ2-4; 13 bases agree with TRBD2. Per the germline V gene, CDR1 is SGHVS and CDR2 is FQNEAQ. There are 19 residues in the CDR3. The CDR3 DNA reads as TGTGCCGGCAGCTCTATGACTAGCGGGAGGAGGGTAGCCAAAAACATTCAGTACTTC. It encodes CAGSSMTSGRRVAKNIQYF.

This clone has at least ten counts. The chain's CDR3 is CASRITGQSSNQPQHF. The CDR3 DNA sequence: TGTGCCAGCAGAATTACGGGACAAAGTAGCAATCAGCCCCAGCATTTT. The chain links TRBV12-3 or TRBV12-4 to TRBJ1-5, with a possible D match to TRBD1 (6 bases). V was trimmed by 6 bases and J by 0 bases, leaving 15 bases between them. The CDR3 spans 16 residues.

This clone showed up many times. The chain couples TRBV9 to TRBJ2-7; possible D gene TRBD1, 6 bases. CDR1 is SGDLS and CDR2 is YYNGEE in the germline V gene. CDR3 length equals 13 residues. V lost 7 bases, J lost 3 bases, and 14 bases lay in between. The CDR3 protein is CASLWTANYEQYF. The CDR3 region has the DNA TGTGCCAGCCTTTGGACAGCAAACTACGAGCAGTACTTC.

This clone was found many times. Other DNA variants within this sample encode the same CDR3. The chain has TRBV27 and TRBJ2-6; D gene ambiguous. From germline, CDR1 is MNHEY and CDR2 SMNVEV (reference sequence). V lost 2 bases to trimming and J lost 0 bases, with 8 bases between them. The CDR3 sequence is 16 residues long. DNA of the CDR3: TGTGCCAGCAGTTTAAATGGGCCCTCTGGGGCCAACGTCCTGACTTTC. The encoded protein is CASSLNGPSGANVLTF.

At least ten counts were recorded for this clone. This chain connects TRBV7-2 to TRBJ2-7; TRBD2 is a possible D gene (5 bases). The ends were cut back, 2 bases at V and 3 bases at J, with 20 bases in the middle. Germline V gene lookup returns CDR1 SGHTA and CDR2 FQGNSA. The CDR3 loop spans 17 amino acids. CDR3 DNA sequence: TGTGCCAGCAGCTTACTAGGTCGAGGGCCGGGCCTCTACGAGCAGTACTTC. Protein: CASSLLGRGPGLYEQYF.